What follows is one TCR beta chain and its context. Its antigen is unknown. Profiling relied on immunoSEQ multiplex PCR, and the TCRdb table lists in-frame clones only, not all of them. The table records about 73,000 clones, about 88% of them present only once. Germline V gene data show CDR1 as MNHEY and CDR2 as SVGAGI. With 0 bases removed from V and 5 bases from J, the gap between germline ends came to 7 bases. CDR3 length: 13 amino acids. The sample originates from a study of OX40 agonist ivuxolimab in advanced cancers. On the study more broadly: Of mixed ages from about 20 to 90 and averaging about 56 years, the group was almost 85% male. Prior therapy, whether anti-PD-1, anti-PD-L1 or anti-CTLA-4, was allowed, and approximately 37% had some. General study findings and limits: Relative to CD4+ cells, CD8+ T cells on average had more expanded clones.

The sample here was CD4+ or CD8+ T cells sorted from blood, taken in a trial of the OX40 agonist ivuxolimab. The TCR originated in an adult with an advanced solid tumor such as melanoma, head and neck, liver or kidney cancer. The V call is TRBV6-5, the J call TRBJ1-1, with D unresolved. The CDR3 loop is CASSYSKRTEAFF. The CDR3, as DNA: TGTGCCAGCAGTTACTCGAAGAGGACTGAAGCTTTCTTT.